A single sample is the source of the 28 T cell receptor beta chains below, sequenced in a study of shared clonotypes between healthy human individuals. The naive CD8 subset, CD45RO-negative cells positively selected for CCR7, excluded terminally differentiated effector memory CD45RA+ cells. Clones were read by immunoSEQ multiplex PCR, and TCRdb kept only the in-frame ones, dropping some. The sample lists approximately 740,000 clones, 85% to 95% seen once, with around 24% in the top ten. Sequencing was done on a sample of naive CD8+ T cells sorted from blood. These receptor sequences come from a man aged 25-40 years in good health.

This chain joins TRBV9 and TRBJ2-4, with D hard to call. The CDR3 totals 12 residues. Per germline, CDR1 SGDLS and CDR2 YYNGEE. Trimming pared 3 bases from V and 7 bases from J, leaving 8 bases between. CDR3 DNA sequence: TGTGCCAGCAGCGACCTATCTAACATTCAGTACTTC. It yields the protein CASSDLSNIQYF.

The chain recombines TRBV7-9 with TRBJ1-1; weak D call: TRBD1 (6 bases). The CDR3 is 14 residues long. Germline values: CDR1 SEHNR, CDR2 FQNEAQ (reference sequence). With 5 bases removed from V and 1 base from J, the gap between germline ends came to 11 bases. CDR3 bases: TGTGCCAGCAGCCCTCGGGGGCAGAACACTGAAGCTTTCTTT. Protein sequence: CASSPRGQNTEAFF. Combining the CDR3 with reference TRBV7-9 and TRBJ1-1 gives the whole variable domain DTGVSQNPRHKITKRGQNVTFRCDPISEHNRLYWYRQTLGQGPEFLTYFQNEAQLEKSRLLSDRFSAERPKGSFSTLEIQRTEQGDSAMYLCASSPRGQNTEAFFGQGTRLTVV.

V usage is TRBV4-1 and J usage is TRBJ2-7; D may match TRBD1 or TRBD2 (5 bases each). V was cut by 0 bases and J by 3 bases, with 6 bases left in between. Germline values: CDR1 MGHRA, CDR2 YSYEKL. The CDR3 sequence is 13 residues long. CDR3 in DNA: TGCGCCAGCAGCCAAGATGGGGGCTACGAGCAGTACTTC. Translation: CASSQDGGYEQYF.

The chain is built from TRBV10-2 and TRBJ2-1; 14 nucleotides match TRBD2. J lost 7 bases, V lost 0 bases, and 8 bases had no gene match. The CDR3 length is 18 residues. From germline, CDR1 is WSHSY and CDR2 SAAADI. The CDR3 spells CASSESLRLAGGPNEQFF. CDR3 DNA sequence: TGCGCCAGCAGTGAGTCGCTCCGACTAGCGGGAGGGCCTAATGAGCAGTTCTTC.

Written as DNA, the CDR3 is TGTGCCAGCAGCTTGGCAGCCACCTACGAGCAGTACTTC. Translation: CASSLAATYEQYF. V gene TRBV11-3 combines with J gene TRBJ2-7; D gene ambiguous. V lost 3 bases to trimming and J lost 2 bases, with 8 bases between them. Germline CDR1 reads SGHNT; CDR2 reads YENEEA. The CDR3 sequence is 13 residues long.

This rearrangement joins TRBV29-1 to TRBJ2-3; the D is unclear. Germline loops: CDR1 SQVTM, CDR2 ANQGSEA. The germline V and J ends were trimmed by 0 bases and 8 bases, with 6 bases remaining between them. This CDR3 is built from 11 residues. CDR3 amino acids: CSVEDLGTQYF. The CDR3 nucleotides read TGCAGCGTTGAAGATCTCGGTACGCAGTATTTT.

The chain links TRBV9 to TRBJ2-3, with no clear D. The germline CDR1 and CDR2 sequences are SGDLS and YYNGEE. The CDR3 spans 16 residues. V was shortened by 3 bases and J by 0 bases, with 14 bases between the two germline ends. Here the CDR3 DNA reads TGTGCCAGCAGCGCATCAATTGGGTCTAGCACAGATACGCAGTATTTT. Translating gives CASSASIGSSTDTQYF.

This rearrangement joins TRBV5-6 to TRBJ2-7; 10 nucleotides line up with TRBD2. Per the germline V gene, CDR1 is SGHDT and CDR2 is YYEEEE. The CDR3 spans 17 residues. The J segment lost 6 bases and the V segment lost 0 bases, leaving 12 bases of the junction unmatched. In DNA, the CDR3 is TGTGCCAGCAGCTTGGCGGGGAGCGGGAGGGCCCTCCGCGAGCAGTACTTC. Encoded protein: CASSLAGSGRALREQYF.

V and J are TRBV7-6 and TRBJ1-5; D gene ambiguous. The CDR3 contains 15 residues. Germline V gene sequence: CDR1 SGHVS, CDR2 FNYEAQ. The V gene lost 2 bases and the J gene lost 0 bases, with 8 bases spanning the gap. CDR3 sequence: CASSLFPGSNQPQHF. The CDR3, as DNA: TGTGCCAGCAGCTTATTCCCGGGTAGCAATCAGCCCCAGCATTTT. The whole variable domain, filled in from reference TRBV7-6 and TRBJ1-5, reads GAGVSQSPRYKVTKRGQDVALRCDPISGHVSLYWYRQALGQGPEFLTYFNYEAQQDKSGLPNDRFSAERPEGSISTLTIQRTEQRDSAMYRCASSLFPGSNQPQHFGDGTRLSIL.

Of note for this clone: One end of the junction fails to match germline, which may point to a read error. The rearrangement uses TRBV7-7 and TRBJ2-3; 10 bases are a match to TRBD2. This CDR3 contains 16 residues. The germline V gene has CDR1 SSHAT and CDR2 FNYEAQ (reference sequence). CDR3 bases: TGTGCTAGCAGCTTAGGAGCGGGAGGGCCCACAGATACGCAGTATTTT. Amino acids: CASSLGAGGPTDTQYF.

This chain uses TRBV5-1 with TRBJ1-1; D is undetermined. The V and J ends lost 4 bases and 5 bases respectively, with 15 bases between them. This CDR3 has 14 residues. Germline V gene data show CDR1 as SGHRS and CDR2 as YFSETQ. The CDR3 region has the DNA TGCGCCAGCAGCCCTTACCAGGTAGAGACTGAAGCTTTCTTT. It translates to CASSPYQVETEAFF.

The J gene is TRBJ2-3, the V gene TRBV2; 7 nucleotides match TRBD2. CDR1 and CDR2 from the germline V gene are SNHLY and FYNNEI. Unmatched junction bases numbered 12, after V lost 5 bases and J lost 4 bases. The CDR3 spans 16 residues. The CDR3 protein is CASSPIGGSQADTQYF. The CDR3 DNA is TGTGCCAGCAGTCCTATCGGCGGGAGTCAAGCAGATACGCAGTATTTT. The full variable domain, its missing parts supplied by reference TRBV2 and TRBJ2-3, is EPEVTQTPSHQVTQMGQEVILRCVPISNHLYFYWYRQILGQKVEFLVSFYNNEISEKSEIFDDQFSVERPDGSNFTLKIRSTKLEDSAMYFCASSPIGGSQADTQYFGPGTRLTVL.

The chain combines TRBV2 with TRBJ1-1; D uncertain. The CDR3 length is 12 residues. Trimming stripped 10 bases from V and 5 bases from J, with 14 bases between. The germline CDR1 and CDR2 sequences are SNHLY and FYNNEI. This chain's CDR3 is CAIRPGRTEAFF. In DNA form, the CDR3 reads TGTGCCATCCGTCCGGGAAGAACTGAAGCTTTCTTT.

This clone was seen just once. This same CDR3 is encoded by further DNA sequences in the sample. The chain has TRBV27 and TRBJ2-7; D not resolved. Germline V CDR1 and CDR2: MNHEY, SMNVEV (reference sequence). The CDR3 sequence is 13 residues long. Trimming removed 4 bases at V and 1 base at J, with 8 bases between. The CDR3 reads CASSYRSSYEQYF. CDR3 nucleotides: TGTGCCAGCAGTTACCGGAGTTCCTACGAGCAGTACTTC.

This clone came up once. V usage is TRBV4-1 and J usage is TRBJ2-5, with 7 bases identical to TRBD2. The CDR3 runs to 14 residues. Germline trimming cut 0 bases from V and 5 bases from J; bases unmatched to any gene: 3. Germline assignment: CDR1 MGHRA and CDR2 YSYEKL. In nucleotides, the CDR3 is TGCGCCAGCAGCCAAGAACCAGCGGGGGAGACCCAGTACTTC. Translating it yields CASSQEPAGETQYF.

This chain uses TRBV28 with TRBJ2-7; 14 bases match TRBD2. The CDR3 sequence is 17 residues long. Germline-derived CDR1 and CDR2 are MDHEN and SYDVKM. Germline trimming cut 4 bases from V and 4 bases from J; bases unmatched to any gene: 9. CDR3 nucleotide sequence: TGTGCCAGCAGTTCGGTCGGGACTAGCGGGAGAGGTTACGAGCAGTACTTC. Protein: CASSSVGTSGRGYEQYF.

The chain employs TRBV5-1 and TRBJ2-7; 7 positions match TRBD1. CDR3 length: 13 amino acids. Germline V gives CDR1 SGHRS, CDR2 YFSETQ. V lost 1 base, J lost 5 bases, and 3 bases stayed unmatched. This CDR3 reads CASSLWGTDEQYF. The CDR3 nucleotides are TGCGCCAGCAGCTTGTGGGGGACAGACGAGCAGTACTTC.

This chain links TRBV28 with TRBJ2-7, with 9 bases aligning to TRBD1. This CDR3 is built from 15 residues. Germline loops: CDR1 MDHEN, CDR2 SYDVKM. V trimming: 1 base; J trimming: 3 bases; junction bases outside the gene matches: 4. CDR3 nucleotides: TGTGCCAGCAGTTTATTTGGGGACAGGGACTACGAGCAGTACTTC. It encodes CASSLFGDRDYEQYF.

The count of this clone is one. As DNA, the CDR3 is TGCAGCGTCACAGGGAGGAGAAATGAGCAGTTCTTC. Translation gives CSVTGRRNEQFF. The chain employs TRBV29-1 and TRBJ2-1; either TRBD1 or TRBD2 may supply D (6 bases each). CDR1 is SQVTM, CDR2 ANQGSEA, per germline. This CDR3 has 12 residues. The V end was cut by 6 bases, the J end by 7 bases, with 13 bases between.

The chain carries TRBV21-1 and TRBJ1-1; TRBD1, the table's D call, was not compared with the DNA. TRBV21-1 is noted as a pseudogene. The CDR3 loop spans 16 amino acids. The CDR3 nucleotides are TGTGCCAGCAGCCCTTCGGACAGGGGGATGAACACTGAAGCTTTCTTT. Amino acids: CASSPSDRGMNTEAFF.

This chain joins TRBV7-9 and TRBJ2-2; tentatively, D is TRBD1 (6 bases). Trimming left V 8 bases short and J 3 bases short, with 19 bases between. This CDR3 is 16 amino acids long. Germline lookup yields CDR1 SEHNR and CDR2 FQNEAQ (reference sequence). The CDR3 DNA reads as TGTGCCAGCCGTCATCCTGTCACAGGGTACACCGGGGAGCTGTTTTTT. Translation gives CASRHPVTGYTGELFF.

About this clone: Other DNA sequences in the sample encode the same CDR3. This rearrangement joins TRBV27 to TRBJ1-1, with D tentatively TRBD1 (5 bases). Germline V lookup: CDR1 MNHEY, CDR2 SMNVEV (reference sequence). This CDR3 contains 13 residues. The ends were cut back, 6 bases at V and 5 bases at J, with 13 bases in the middle. The CDR3 region has the DNA TGTGCCAGCAGAGCCACAGGAGGGACTGAAGCTTTCTTT. It specifies CASRATGGTEAFF.

The CDR3: CASSLTQTFGQGITYEQYF. CDR3 nucleotides: TGTGCCAGCAGTTTAACTCAGACCTTTGGACAGGGTATCACCTACGAGCAGTACTTC. This chain joins TRBV27 and TRBJ2-7; 8 nucleotides agree with TRBD1. The ends lost 2 bases at V and 2 bases at J; junction bases unmatched: 17. CDR3 length equals 19 residues. CDR1 is MNHEY, CDR2 SMNVEV, per germline (reference sequence).

The genes are TRBV5-6 and TRBJ1-2, with D possibly being TRBD1 (5 bases). The germline V and J ends were trimmed by 4 bases and 6 bases, with 13 bases remaining between them. There are 13 residues in the CDR3. Per germline, CDR1 SGHDT and CDR2 YYEEEE. CDR3 sequence reads: CASSMGLDNGYTF. CDR3 bases: TGTGCCAGCAGCATGGGACTGGACAATGGCTACACCTTC.

The chain carries TRBV5-6 and TRBJ2-6; D possibly corresponds to TRBD1 (6 bases). CDR1 is SGHDT, CDR2 YYEEEE, per germline. Deletions cut 4 bases from V and 0 bases from J, with 11 bases between. The CDR3 extends over 16 amino acids. CDR3 residues: CASSPGQRSGANVLTF. The CDR3 DNA is TGTGCCAGCAGCCCCGGACAGCGCTCTGGGGCCAACGTCCTGACTTTC.

V is TRBV30 and J is TRBJ2-1; D might be TRBD2 (6 bases). The germline gives CDR1 GTSNPN, CDR2 SVGIG (reference sequence). V was trimmed by 0 bases and J by 9 bases, leaving 12 bases between them. The CDR3 runs 13 residues. The CDR3 region has the DNA TGTGCCTGGAGTGTAAACGGGGGAAGTGAGCAGTTCTTC. Protein sequence: CAWSVNGGSEQFF.

The rearrangement links TRBV7-6 to TRBJ1-5; D not resolved. Germline-derived CDR1 and CDR2 are SGHVS and FNYEAQ. The CDR3 consists of 14 residues. With 1 base removed from V and 0 bases from J, the gap between germline ends came to 4 bases. CDR3 DNA sequence: TGTGCCAGCAGCTTAGAGGGTAGCAATCAGCCCCAGCATTTT. This gives the protein CASSLEGSNQPQHF.

The rearrangement joins TRBV11-2 to TRBJ2-1, with TRBD2 identical over 7 bases. Germline CDR1 reads SGHAT; CDR2 reads FQNNGV. The CDR3 spans 16 residues. The V gene end was trimmed by 0 bases and the J gene end by 12 bases; junction bases not matched to a gene: 14. CDR3 region: CASSLDHQGGLTAQFF. The DNA for the CDR3 is TGTGCCAGCAGCTTAGACCACCAGGGAGGGTTGACGGCGCAGTTCTTC. The full variable domain, its missing parts supplied by reference TRBV11-2 and TRBJ2-1, is EAGVAQSPRYKIIEKRQSVAFWCNPISGHATLYWYQQILGQGPKLLIQFQNNGVVDDSQLPKDRFSAERLKGVDSTLKIQPAKLEDSAVYLCASSLDHQGGLTAQFFGPGTRLTVL.